This T cell receptor beta chain was retrieved from a study of PD-L1 blockade in urothelial cancer. For the study at large: Analyses used blood from 3 weeks (second dose) and 6 weeks after treatment start. Points from the study as a whole: By 3 weeks, tumor-associated blood clones had expanded more in durable-benefit patients. Below-median blood TCR clonality before treatment forecast better survival.

The method was immunoSEQ multiplex PCR; TCRdb's version includes in-frame clones alone and lacks a portion of them. There are 15,000 to 20,000 clones in the sample; about 85% occur only once, and around 1.6% lies in the top ten. To note about this clone: Its antigen is unidentified.

Trimming removed 3 bases from V and 5 bases from J, with 12 bases in between. In germline, CDR1 is SGHNT, CDR2 YYREEE (reference sequence). CDR3 length equals 14 residues. The sample's time point: peripheral blood 6 weeks after treatment start. The genes are TRBV5-4 and TRBJ2-1; tentative D call: TRBD1 (6 bases). Specimen: PBMCs, collected around atezolizumab (anti-PD-L1) treatment. The source of this sequence is a man aged 50 to 60 with urothelial cancer. The CDR3 loop is CASSSGTFNNEQFF. CDR3 DNA: TGTGCCAGCAGCTCCGGGACATTTAACAATGAGCAGTTCTTC. The full variable domain, completed using reference TRBV5-4 and TRBJ2-1, is ETGVTQSPTHLIKTRGQQVTLRCSSQSGHNTVSWYQQALGQGPQFIFQYYREEENGRGNFPPRFSGLQFPNYSSELNVNALELDDSALYLCASSSGTFNNEQFFGPGTRLTVL.